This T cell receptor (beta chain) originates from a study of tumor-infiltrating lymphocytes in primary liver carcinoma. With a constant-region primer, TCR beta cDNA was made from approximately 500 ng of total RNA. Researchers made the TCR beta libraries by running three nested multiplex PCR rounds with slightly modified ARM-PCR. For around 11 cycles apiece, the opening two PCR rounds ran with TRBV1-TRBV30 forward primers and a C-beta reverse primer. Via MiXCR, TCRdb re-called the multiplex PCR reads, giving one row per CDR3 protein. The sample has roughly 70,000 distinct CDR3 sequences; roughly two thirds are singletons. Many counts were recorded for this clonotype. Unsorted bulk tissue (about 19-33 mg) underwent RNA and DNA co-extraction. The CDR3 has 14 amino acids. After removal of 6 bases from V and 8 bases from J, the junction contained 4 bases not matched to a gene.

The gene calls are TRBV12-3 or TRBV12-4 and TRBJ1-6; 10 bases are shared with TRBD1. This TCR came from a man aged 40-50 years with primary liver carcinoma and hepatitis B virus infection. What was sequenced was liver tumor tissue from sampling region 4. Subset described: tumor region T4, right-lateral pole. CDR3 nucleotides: TGTGCCAGCAGCTCCGGGACAGGGGATTCACCCCTCCACTTT. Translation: CASSSGTGDSPLHF.